This is a list of T cell receptor beta chains from one sample in a study of cytomegalovirus exposure and HLA in healthy donors. The repertoire was sequenced with immunoSEQ multiplex PCR; TCRdb's copy has only in-frame clones and lacks some. Here the sample spans around 93,000 clones, roughly 85% being singletons. Sample: PBMCs. These receptors were obtained from a man between 18 and 29 years old in good health and CMV-seropositive. The CDR3 runs from the conserved cysteine through the conserved F or W. The D gene is left open where the match is weak. Clone size is given for some rows only: seen once, a few or many times, or a class if the clone is expanded.

TRBJ2-2 TRBV5-3 NA TRBD1 TGTGCCAGAAGCCGTACTCTGGATCGAACAGGGGAGAAGGACACCGGGGAGCTGTTTTTT CARSRTLDRTGEKDTGELFF
TRBJ1-5 TRBV16 once NA TGTGCCAGCAGCCAATTACCGGGTCAGCCCCAGCATTTT CASSQLPGQPQHF
TRBJ2-7 TRBV30 few NA TGTGCCTGGAGTATGAGGGTCGAGCAGTACTTC CAWSMRVEQYF
TRBJ1-3 TRBV5-4 NA NA TGTGCCAGCAGCTTGGGGACAGCCGATCGATACTCTGGAAACACCATATATTTT CASSLGTADRYSGNTIYF
TRBJ2-3 TRBV7-3 NA NA TGTGCCAGCAGCCCCACAGGGACAGATACGCAGTATTTT CASSPTGTDTQYF
TRBJ1-3 TRBV19 once TRBD1 TGTGCCAGTAGTACCCGACAGGGGCGATCTACTGGAAACACCATATATTTT CASSTRQGRSTGNTIYF
TRBJ2-5 TRBV5-4 NA NA TGTGCCAGCAGCCTCCCCTCGGGGGAGACCCAGTACTTC CASSLPSGETQYF
TRBJ2-3 TRBV4-2 NA NA TGTGCCAGCAGCCAAGTCACCGGGTGGGGCACAGATACGCAGTATTTT CASSQVTGWGTDTQYF
TRBJ1-4 TRBV5-1 NA TRBD1 TGCGCCAGCAGCCGAACCGGGACAGGGTACGAAAAACTGTTTTTT CASSRTGTGYEKLFF
TRBJ2-2 TRBV9 NA NA TGTGCCAGCAACAGGCCAGACACTCCGAACACCGGGGAGCTGTTTTTT CASNRPDTPNTGELFF
TRBJ2-3 TRBV7-3 NA TRBD1 TGTGCCAGCAGCCATAGGACAGGGCCCACAGATACGCAGTATTTT CASSHRTGPTDTQYF
TRBJ2-1 TRBV15 NA NA TGTGCCACCAGCAGAGATTTGGCGGGAGAGCAGTTCTTC CATSRDLAGEQFF